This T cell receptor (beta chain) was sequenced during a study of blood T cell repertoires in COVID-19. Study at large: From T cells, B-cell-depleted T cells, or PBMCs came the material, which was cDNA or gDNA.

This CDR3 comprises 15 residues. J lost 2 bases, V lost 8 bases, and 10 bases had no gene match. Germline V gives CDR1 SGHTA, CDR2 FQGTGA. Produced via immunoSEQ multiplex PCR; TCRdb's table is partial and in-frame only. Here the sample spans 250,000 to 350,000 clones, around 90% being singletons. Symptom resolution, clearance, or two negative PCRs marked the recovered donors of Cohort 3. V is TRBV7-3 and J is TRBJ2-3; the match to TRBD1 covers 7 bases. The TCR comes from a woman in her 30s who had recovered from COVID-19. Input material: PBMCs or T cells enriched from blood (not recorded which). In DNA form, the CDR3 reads TGTGCCAGCTACCGTAAGGGGGCCCTCACAGATACGCAGTATTTT. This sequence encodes CASYRKGALTDTQYF.